This TCR beta chain was identified during a study of blood T cell repertoires in COVID-19. About the research overall: The origin of the acute and convalescent COVID-19 samples was the United States, Italy and Spain. The analysed material was cDNA or gDNA that came from T cells, B-cell-depleted T cells, or PBMCs.

V was pared by 5 bases and J by 7 bases, with 2 bases of the junction left unmatched. This CDR3 has 12 residues. Germline V gene sequence: CDR1 GTSNPN, CDR2 SVGIG (reference sequence). Study processing details: Amplifying reference gene primers gave estimates of nucleated cell counts. Here immunoSEQ multiplex PCR was the method, and the copy in TCRdb shows in-frame clones only, minus some. Clone size and the V and J calls come from that table; the DNA yielded D and trimming. The table lists 310,000 or so clones, more than 75% of them singletons. V and J are TRBV30 and TRBJ1-6, with 7 bases aligning to TRBD1. The specimen was peripheral blood. The sequence derives from a man over 45 with active or convalescent COVID-19. The CDR3 DNA reads TGTGCCTGGGGGACAGAAAATTCACCCCTCCACTTT. Its translation is CAWGTENSPLHF.